These T cell receptor beta chains were read from a single sample in a study of CD4 T cells in relation to SARS-CoV-2 and coronaviruses. The data were produced by immunoSEQ multiplex PCR, yet TCRdb's version contains in-frame clones alone and is incomplete. This table has just under 30,000 clones, 55% to 75% appearing once. These receptors' targets are unknown. Sequencing was performed on CD4+ T cells from PBMCs, cultured in vitro. The source of these receptors is a human donor in good health. Each CDR3 is given with its conserved first and last residue. Fields, in order: J gene, clone size, V gene, D gene, CDR3 DNA, CDR3 protein. D genes are given only for firm matches. Size tells how often a clone was seen (once, few, many) or the class of an expanded clone, and some rows leave it out.

J gene: TRBJ2-3; clone size: few; V gene: TRBV7-9; D gene: -; CDR3 DNA: TGTGCCAGCAGCTTAGAGGCAGGGGGCACAGATACGCAGTATTTT; CDR3 protein: CASSLEAGGTDTQYF
J gene: TRBJ1-1; clone size: -; V gene: TRBV20-1; D gene: -; CDR3 DNA: TGCATGCCAGAAGGGAACACTGAAGCTTTCTTT; CDR3 protein: CMPEGNTEAFF
J gene: TRBJ1-1; clone size: -; V gene: TRBV5-1; D gene: -; CDR3 DNA: TGCGCCAGCAGTCTTCAGGCCTCGAACACTGAAGCTTTCTTT; CDR3 protein: CASSLQASNTEAFF
J gene: TRBJ1-4; clone size: -; V gene: TRBV11-2; D gene: -; CDR3 DNA: TGTGCCAGCAGCTTGATTCAAGGGGGTGAAAAACTGTTTTTT; CDR3 protein: CASSLIQGGEKLFF
J gene: TRBJ2-3; clone size: -; V gene: TRBV5-1; D gene: TRBD2; CDR3 DNA: TGCGCCAGCAGCTTGTTTGCGGGGGTTAGCACAGATACGCAGTATTTT; CDR3 protein: CASSLFAGVSTDTQYF
J gene: TRBJ2-1; clone size: -; V gene: TRBV19; D gene: -; CDR3 DNA: TGTGCCAGTAATCCGGGACGCCACTCCTACAATGAGCAGTTCTTC; CDR3 protein: CASNPGRHSYNEQFF
J gene: TRBJ2-7; clone size: few; V gene: TRBV11-3; D gene: TRBD2; CDR3 DNA: TGTGCCAGCAGCCCCGCAGGGACTAGCGGGAACGAGCAGTACTTC; CDR3 protein: CASSPAGTSGNEQYF
J gene: TRBJ1-6; clone size: -; V gene: TRBV30; D gene: -; CDR3 DNA: TGTGCCTGGATGTTGAGCTCCTATAATTCACCCCTCCACTTT; CDR3 protein: CAWMLSSYNSPLHF
J gene: TRBJ2-2; clone size: -; V gene: TRBV29-1; D gene: -; CDR3 DNA: TGCAGCGTTGACGGGAGCAACACCGGGGAGCTGTTTTTT; CDR3 protein: CSVDGSNTGELFF
J gene: TRBJ1-1; clone size: -; V gene: TRBV5-4; D gene: -; CDR3 DNA: TGTGCCAGCAGCTTGATCGGAACGGCGCTAAACACTGAAGCTTTCTTT; CDR3 protein: CASSLIGTALNTEAFF
J gene: TRBJ2-5; clone size: -; V gene: TRBV18; D gene: -; CDR3 DNA: TGTGCCAGCTCACCAGGGGAGACCCAGTACTTC; CDR3 protein: CASSPGETQYF
J gene: TRBJ2-3; clone size: -; V gene: TRBV9; D gene: TRBD2; CDR3 DNA: TGTGCCAGCAGCGTAGGCCCTAGCGGGAACGCAGATACGCAGTATTTT; CDR3 protein: CASSVGPSGNADTQYF
J gene: TRBJ1-1; clone size: once; V gene: TRBV9; D gene: -; CDR3 DNA: TGTGCCAGCAGCCCTCAGGGTGAGGGAGCTTTCTTT; CDR3 protein: CASSPQGEGAFF
J gene: TRBJ1-2; clone size: -; V gene: TRBV27; D gene: -; CDR3 DNA: TGTGCCAGCAGTCCCACCCTCACTAACTATGGCTACACCTTC; CDR3 protein: CASSPTLTNYGYTF
J gene: TRBJ2-2; clone size: -; V gene: TRBV6-4; D gene: -; CDR3 DNA: TGTGCCAGCAGTGTAGCGGCGAACACCGGGGAGCTGTTTTTT; CDR3 protein: CASSVAANTGELFF
J gene: TRBJ2-3; clone size: -; V gene: TRBV6-2/TRBV6-3; D gene: -; CDR3 DNA: TGTGCCAGCAGCAATGCCGCTTTAGCGGCCACAGATACGCAGTATTTT; CDR3 protein: CASSNAALAATDTQYF
J gene: TRBJ1-5; clone size: -; V gene: TRBV7-8; D gene: -; CDR3 DNA: TGTGCCAGCAGCCAGGTATTACAGGGCTATCAGCCCCAGCATTTT; CDR3 protein: CASSQVLQGYQPQHF
J gene: TRBJ2-1; clone size: -; V gene: TRBV2; D gene: TRBD2; CDR3 DNA: TGTGCCAGCAGTGAGGGACTAGCGGGAGGGAATGAGCAGTTCTTC; CDR3 protein: CASSEGLAGGNEQFF
J gene: TRBJ1-5; clone size: -; V gene: TRBV3-1/TRBV3-2; D gene: -; CDR3 DNA: TGTGCCAGCAGCCAAGTACCGGGCCCCCTGCCCCAGCATTTT; CDR3 protein: CASSQVPGPLPQHF
J gene: TRBJ2-3; clone size: few; V gene: TRBV19; D gene: -; CDR3 DNA: TGTGCCAGTAGTATAAGCGGGACAGATACGCAGTATTTT; CDR3 protein: CASSISGTDTQYF
J gene: TRBJ1-5; clone size: few; V gene: TRBV10-1; D gene: -; CDR3 DNA: TGCGCCAGCAGTGAAACAGGGCAGCCCCAGCATTTT; CDR3 protein: CASSETGQPQHF
J gene: TRBJ2-3; clone size: -; V gene: TRBV9; D gene: -; CDR3 DNA: TGTGCCAGCAGCACCCGGGCCCTTGCAGATACGCAGTATTTT; CDR3 protein: CASSTRALADTQYF
J gene: TRBJ2-7; clone size: -; V gene: TRBV29-1; D gene: TRBD1; CDR3 DNA: TGCAGCGGAATGTCCGGGACAGGGCCCTACGAGCAGTACTTC; CDR3 protein: CSGMSGTGPYEQYF
J gene: TRBJ2-1; clone size: -; V gene: TRBV7-9; D gene: -; CDR3 DNA: TGTGCCAGCCGTGGAACTGAAAATGAGCAGTTCTTC; CDR3 protein: CASRGTENEQFF
J gene: TRBJ2-7; clone size: few; V gene: TRBV25-1; D gene: TRBD2; CDR3 DNA: TGTGCCAGCGGGGGGGGTTACGAGCAGTACTTC; CDR3 protein: CASGGGYEQYF
J gene: TRBJ2-3; clone size: -; V gene: TRBV6-5; D gene: -; CDR3 DNA: TGTGCCAGCATCCAATCGGGCACAGATACGCAGTATTTT; CDR3 protein: CASIQSGTDTQYF